In this sample, the clone carrying this TCR beta chain turned up once. Antigen unknown. Primers included in the PCR were 60 Vbeta and 13 Jbeta primers. TCRdb keeps only in-frame clones here, not all; method: immunoSEQ multiplex PCR. The sample lists 100,000 or so clones, around three quarters occurring once. The data belong to a study of cytomegalovirus exposure and HLA in healthy donors. Study as a whole: An earlier analysis found 117 million unique TCR beta sequences from roughly 170 million T cells.

Broader study findings: The authors listed 150 to 200 TCR beta chains as cytomegalovirus-associated.

CDR3 size: 12 residues. Trimming stripped 3 bases from V and 9 bases from J, with 11 bases between. Germline CDR1 SGHAT, CDR2 FQNNGV. The V call is TRBV11-2, the J call TRBJ1-1; D possibly corresponds to TRBD1 (5 bases). The sequenced sample consisted of PBMCs. The sequence derives from a woman in her 50s in good health and CMV-seropositive. CDR3 sequence: CASSFVTGQAFF. CDR3 bases: TGTGCCAGCAGCTTCGTTACAGGCCAAGCTTTCTTT.